This TCR beta chain was recovered during a study of glioma-infiltrating T cells. The iRepertoire nested amplicon-rescue multiplex PCR amplified TCR alpha and beta CDR3s from RNA. TCRdb called the multiplex PCR reads again in MiXCR, with one record for every CDR3 protein. The sample carries about 140,000 distinct CDR3 sequences, approximately 40% recorded once. CDR3 length: 14 residues. Trimming removed 5 bases from V and 1 base from J, with 11 bases in between. The germline gives CDR1 MNHNS, CDR2 SASEGT. This clonotype was counted only a few times. The clonotype comes from a human donor with low-grade glioma or glioblastoma, undergoing nonglioma brain surgery, or in good health (not recorded which). The rearrangement uses TRBV6-1 and TRBJ1-1; no clear D gene. Sample: glioma tissue, nonneoplastic brain tissue, or PBMCs (not recorded which). In DNA, the CDR3 is TGTGCCAGCAGTTGGGTAGGGTCGAACACTGAAGCTTTCTTT. This codes for CASSWVGSNTEAFF.